The 12 T cell receptor beta chains listed next were all sequenced from one sample in a study of beta chain features in type 1 diabetes. Expressed TCRB transcripts were sequenced, since all the RNA that had been isolated was reverse transcribed. Repertoires were generated with immunoSEQ multiplex PCR, while TCRdb's copy carries only in-frame clones and drops some. Of about 160,000 clones in the sample, about 9.1% were seen once. The sample consisted of central memory CD4+ T cells from blood. Receptors were obtained from a woman in her late teens or twenties in good health.

This clone was counted a few times. The chain uses TRBV4-2 and TRBJ2-3; 9 bases are a match to TRBD1. Germline CDR1 LGHNA, CDR2 YNFKEQ. This CDR3 spans 16 amino acids. Losses at the gene ends were 0 bases for V and 4 bases for J; bases not matched to a gene: 5. The CDR3 sequence: CASSQDEDRGSDTQYF. The CDR3 region has the DNA TGTGCCAGCAGCCAAGATGAGGACAGGGGTTCAGATACGCAGTATTTT.

This clone was observed many times. The chain employs TRBV11-2 and TRBJ1-2, with D hard to call. The V and J ends lost 3 bases and 5 bases respectively, with 7 bases between them. The CDR3 totals 12 residues. Germline lookup yields CDR1 SGHAT and CDR2 FQNNGV. CDR3 region: CASSFKQYGYTF. In DNA form, the CDR3 reads TGTGCCAGCAGCTTCAAACAATATGGCTACACCTTC. The full variable domain, completed using reference TRBV11-2 and TRBJ1-2, is EAGVAQSPRYKIIEKRQSVAFWCNPISGHATLYWYQQILGQGPKLLIQFQNNGVVDDSQLPKDRFSAERLKGVDSTLKIQPAKLEDSAVYLCASSFKQYGYTFGSGTRLTVV.

The V and J genes are TRBV2 and TRBJ1-5, with 8 bases matching TRBD1. CDR3 size: 14 residues. Germline CDR1 SNHLY, CDR2 FYNNEI. The V and J ends lost 5 bases and 7 bases, in that order; junction bases with no gene match: 7. The CDR3 DNA follows: TGTGCCAGCAGTCCTACAGGGGGGAGACAGCCCCAGCATTTT. Translation: CASSPTGGRQPQHF.

This clone has a handful of counts. The chain carries TRBV2 and TRBJ2-7; weak D call: TRBD2 (5 bases). CDR3 length: 14 amino acids. Germline V CDR1 and CDR2: SNHLY, FYNNEI. Trimming pared 7 bases from V and 0 bases from J, leaving 13 bases between. The CDR3 nucleotides read TGTGCCAGCAAAACTAGGCCGAGCTCCTACGAGCAGTACTTC. It translates to CASKTRPSSYEQYF.

This clone was counted only a few times. This chain joins TRBV30 and TRBJ2-1; 13 positions match TRBD2. The CDR3 consists of 14 residues. Per the germline V gene, CDR1 is GTSNPN and CDR2 is SVGIG (reference sequence). With 7 bases clipped from V and 5 bases from J, the junction kept 5 bases outside the gene matches. The CDR3 is CALGLAGFNNEQFF. CDR3 bases: TGTGCCTTGGGACTAGCGGGATTTAACAATGAGCAGTTCTTC.

This clone was detected a few times. This chain uses TRBV29-1 with TRBJ2-3; tentatively, D is TRBD1 (6 bases). The CDR3 consists of 14 residues. Looked up from germline, CDR1 is SQVTM and CDR2 is ANQGSEA. The ends were cut back, 3 bases at V and 4 bases at J, with 14 bases in the middle. Written as DNA, the CDR3 is TGCAGCGTTGAGCGCCAGGGGCGTTCAGATACGCAGTATTTT. Translating it yields CSVERQGRSDTQYF.

The table lists this clone with a few counts. The V call is TRBV7-9, the J call TRBJ1-6; 7 bases are a match to TRBD1. Per germline, CDR1 SEHNR and CDR2 FQNEAQ (reference sequence). The CDR3 is 13 residues long. V lost 5 bases and J lost 10; bases outside the gene matches: 5. The CDR3 here is CASSTTGESPLHF. In DNA form, the CDR3 reads TGTGCCAGCAGCACTACAGGGGAATCACCCCTCCACTTT.

This clone was picked up many times. The chain joins TRBV5-6 to TRBJ2-1; possibly TRBD2 for D (6 bases). Trimming pared 4 bases from V and 7 bases from J, leaving 12 bases between. Germline V gives CDR1 SGHDT, CDR2 YYEEEE. The CDR3 totals 13 residues. Written as DNA, the CDR3 is TGTGCCAGCAGCCCCCCTGGGAGGAATGAGCAGTTCTTC. Translated, it gives CASSPPGRNEQFF.

This rearrangement joins TRBV4-1 to TRBJ2-7; 11 positions agree with TRBD2. Trimming removed 4 bases from V and 7 bases from J; junction bases left unmatched: 9. Germline V gene data show CDR1 as MGHRA and CDR2 as YSYEKL. The CDR3 length is 15 residues. The DNA for the CDR3 is TGCGCCAGCAGCCTAAAGACTAGCGGGATGGGGGAGCAGTACTTC. Translating it yields CASSLKTSGMGEQYF.

The rearrangement uses TRBV5-1 and TRBJ2-1; 7 nucleotides align to TRBD2. The CDR3 loop spans 16 amino acids. V gave up 4 bases and J gave up 8 bases; unmatched junction bases: 15. CDR1 is SGHRS and CDR2 is YFSETQ in the germline V gene. CDR3 sequence: CASSPWEGITKDEQFF. CDR3 nucleotide sequence: TGCGCCAGCAGCCCCTGGGAGGGGATTACGAAAGATGAGCAGTTCTTC.

This chain joins TRBV19 and TRBJ1-5; D possibly corresponds to TRBD1 (5 bases). This CDR3 has 14 residues. The V end was cut by 5 bases, the J end by 2 bases, with 10 bases between. Germline assignment: CDR1 LNHDA and CDR2 SQIVND (reference sequence). CDR3 region: CASSAPGGNQPQHF. DNA of the CDR3: TGTGCCAGTAGTGCACCGGGGGGCAATCAGCCCCAGCATTTT.

The chain recombines TRBV6-1 with TRBJ2-5, with D unclear. The CDR3 runs 14 residues. CDR1 MNHNS and CDR2 SASEGT come from the germline V gene. The germline V and J ends were trimmed by 7 bases and 3 bases, with 15 bases remaining between them. In DNA form, the CDR3 reads TGTGCCAGCACCCGTAGACAAACCGAAGAGACCCAGTACTTC. This sequence encodes CASTRRQTEETQYF.